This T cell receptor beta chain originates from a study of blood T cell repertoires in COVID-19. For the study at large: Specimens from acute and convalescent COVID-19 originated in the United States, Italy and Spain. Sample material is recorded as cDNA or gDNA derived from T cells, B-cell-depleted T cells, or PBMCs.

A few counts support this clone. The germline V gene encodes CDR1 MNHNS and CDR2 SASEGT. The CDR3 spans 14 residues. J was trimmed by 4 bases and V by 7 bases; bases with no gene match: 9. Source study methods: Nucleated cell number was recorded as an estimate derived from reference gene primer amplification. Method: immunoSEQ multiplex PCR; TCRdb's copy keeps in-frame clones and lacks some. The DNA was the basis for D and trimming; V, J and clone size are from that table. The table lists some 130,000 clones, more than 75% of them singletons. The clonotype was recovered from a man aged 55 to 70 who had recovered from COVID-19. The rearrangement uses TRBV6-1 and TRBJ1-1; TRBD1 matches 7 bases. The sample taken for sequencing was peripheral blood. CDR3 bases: TGTGCCAGCATATGGGGGACAGCGGGCACTGAAGCTTTCTTT. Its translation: CASIWGTAGTEAFF.